This T cell receptor (beta chain) derives from a study of CD8+ T cells in alopecia areata. Turning to the study itself: Treated individuals took tofacitinib by mouth, 5 to 10 mg twice daily. Patients given treatment had severity scored by the percentage of scalp area affected.

Specified treatment: oral pan-JAK inhibitor, 5-10 mg twice daily. Individuals with alopecia areata gave both lesional scalp punch biopsies and peripheral blood for collection. Broader study findings: Whereas mice showed it more clearly, TCR sharing across patients was murkier, possibly because of HLA.

As for this clone: Antigen unknown.

Sequencing used cDNA as its template, made by extracting RNA and reverse transcribing it. Only in-frame clones appear in the TCRdb table, and some are missing; sequencing was by immunoSEQ multiplex PCR. The profile shows under 200,000 clones, approximately 65% of them singletons. Per the germline V gene, CDR1 is LGHNA and CDR2 is YSLEER. The ends were cut back, 0 bases at V and 7 bases at J, with 12 bases in the middle. CDR3 size: 14 residues. The receptor's source is a human donor with alopecia areata. This chain links TRBV4-3 with TRBJ1-2; the D is unclear. The sequencing used CD4+ T cells sorted from blood, collected at week 4, from a patient treated with tofacitinib. CDR3 bases: TGCGCCAGCAGCCAAGATCCCGCTGGTGGTGGCTACACCTTC. Its translation: CASSQDPAGGGYTF.